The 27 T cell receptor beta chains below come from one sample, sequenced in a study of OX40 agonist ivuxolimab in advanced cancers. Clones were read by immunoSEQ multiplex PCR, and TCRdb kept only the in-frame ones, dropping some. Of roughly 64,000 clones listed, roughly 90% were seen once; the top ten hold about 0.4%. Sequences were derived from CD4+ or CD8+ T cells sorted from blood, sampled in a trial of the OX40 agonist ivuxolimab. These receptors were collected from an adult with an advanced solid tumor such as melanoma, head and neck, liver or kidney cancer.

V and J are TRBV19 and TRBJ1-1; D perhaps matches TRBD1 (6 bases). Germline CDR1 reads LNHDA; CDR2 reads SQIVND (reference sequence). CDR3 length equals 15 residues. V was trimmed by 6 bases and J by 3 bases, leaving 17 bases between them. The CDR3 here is CASRDRDPGYTEAFF. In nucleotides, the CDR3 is TGTGCCAGTAGGGACAGAGATCCTGGGTACACTGAAGCTTTCTTT.

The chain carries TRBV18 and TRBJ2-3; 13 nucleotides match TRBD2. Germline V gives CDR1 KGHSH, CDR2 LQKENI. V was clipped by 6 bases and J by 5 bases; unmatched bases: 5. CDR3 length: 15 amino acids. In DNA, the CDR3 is TGTGCCAGCTCGGCAGGACTAGCGGGAGTAGATACGCAGTATTTT. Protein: CASSAGLAGVDTQYF.

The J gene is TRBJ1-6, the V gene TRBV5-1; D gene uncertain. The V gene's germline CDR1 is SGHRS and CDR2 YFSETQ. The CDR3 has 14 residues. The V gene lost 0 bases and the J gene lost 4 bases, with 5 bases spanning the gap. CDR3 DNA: TGCGCCAGCAGCTTGGGCTCATATAATTCACCCCTCCACTTT. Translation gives CASSLGSYNSPLHF.

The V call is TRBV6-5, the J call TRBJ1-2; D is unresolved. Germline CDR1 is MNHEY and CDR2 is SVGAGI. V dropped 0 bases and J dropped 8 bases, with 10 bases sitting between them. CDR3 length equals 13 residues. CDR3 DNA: TGTGCCAGCAGTTACTCCTGGTTCAAAGGCTACACCTTC. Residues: CASSYSWFKGYTF.

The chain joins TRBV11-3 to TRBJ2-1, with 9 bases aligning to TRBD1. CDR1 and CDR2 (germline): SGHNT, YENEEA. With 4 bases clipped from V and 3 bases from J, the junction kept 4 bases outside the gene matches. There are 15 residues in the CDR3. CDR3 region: CASSSGTGSYNEQFF. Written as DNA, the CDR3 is TGTGCCAGCAGCTCCGGGACAGGGAGCTACAATGAGCAGTTCTTC. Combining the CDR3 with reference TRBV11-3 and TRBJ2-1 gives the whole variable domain EAGVVQSPRYKIIEKKQPVAFWCNPISGHNTLYWYLQNLGQGPELLIRYENEEAVDDSQLPKDRFSAERLKGVDSTLKIQPAELGDSAVYLCASSSGTGSYNEQFFGPGTRLTVL.

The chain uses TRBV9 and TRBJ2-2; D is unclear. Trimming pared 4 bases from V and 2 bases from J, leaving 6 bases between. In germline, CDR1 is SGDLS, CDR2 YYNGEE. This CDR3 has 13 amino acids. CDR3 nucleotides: TGTGCCAGCAGCCTATTAAACACCGGGGAGCTGTTTTTT. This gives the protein CASSLLNTGELFF.

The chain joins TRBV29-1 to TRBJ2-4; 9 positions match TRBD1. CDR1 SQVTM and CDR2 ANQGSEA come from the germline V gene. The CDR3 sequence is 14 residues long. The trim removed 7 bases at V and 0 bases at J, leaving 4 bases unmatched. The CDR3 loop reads CSAGTGLAKNIQYF. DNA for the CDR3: TGCAGCGCTGGGACAGGGCTAGCCAAAAACATTCAGTACTTC. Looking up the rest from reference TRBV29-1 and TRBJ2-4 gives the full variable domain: SAVISQKPSRDICQRGTSLTIQCQVDSQVTMMFWYRQQPGQSLTLIATANQGSEATYESGFVIDKFPISRPNLTFSTLTVSNMSPEDSSIYLCSAGTGLAKNIQYFGAGTRLSVL.

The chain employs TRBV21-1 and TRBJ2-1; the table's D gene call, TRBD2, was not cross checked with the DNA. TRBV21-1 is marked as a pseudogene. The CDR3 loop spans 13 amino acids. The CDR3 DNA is TGTGCCAGCAGCATTAATAGCGGTAATGAGCAGTTCTTC. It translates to CASSINSGNEQFF.

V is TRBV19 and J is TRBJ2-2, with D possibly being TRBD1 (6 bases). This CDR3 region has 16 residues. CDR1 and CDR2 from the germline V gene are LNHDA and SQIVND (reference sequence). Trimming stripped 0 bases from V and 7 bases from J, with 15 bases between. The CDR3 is CASSIDGGQSSGELFF. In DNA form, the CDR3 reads TGTGCCAGTAGTATAGATGGAGGACAGTCCAGCGGGGAGCTGTTTTTT.

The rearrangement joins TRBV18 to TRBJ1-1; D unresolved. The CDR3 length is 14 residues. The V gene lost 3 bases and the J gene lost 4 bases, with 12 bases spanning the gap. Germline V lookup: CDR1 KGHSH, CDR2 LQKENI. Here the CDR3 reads CASSPPAPSTEAFF. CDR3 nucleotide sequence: TGTGCCAGCTCACCCCCGGCCCCTAGCACTGAAGCTTTCTTT. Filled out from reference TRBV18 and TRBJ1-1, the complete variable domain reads NAGVMQNPRHLVRRRGQEARLRCSPMKGHSHVYWYRQLPEEGLKFMVYLQKENIIDESGMPKERFSAEFPKEGPSILRIQQVVRGDSAAYFCASSPPAPSTEAFFGQGTRLTVV.

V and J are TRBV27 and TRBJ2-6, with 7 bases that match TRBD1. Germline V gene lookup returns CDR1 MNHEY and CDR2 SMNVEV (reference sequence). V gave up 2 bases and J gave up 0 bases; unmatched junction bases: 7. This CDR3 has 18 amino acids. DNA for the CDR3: TGTGCCAGCAGTTTACGTTGGACAGGCTTCTCTGGGGCCAACGTCCTGACTTTC. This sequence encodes CASSLRWTGFSGANVLTF.

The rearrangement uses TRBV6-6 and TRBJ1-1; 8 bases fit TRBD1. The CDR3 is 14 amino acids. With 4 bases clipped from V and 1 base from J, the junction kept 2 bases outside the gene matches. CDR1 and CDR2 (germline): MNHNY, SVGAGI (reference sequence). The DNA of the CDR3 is TGTGCCAGCAGTTGGGGGACAGGGAACACTGAAGCTTTCTTT. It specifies CASSWGTGNTEAFF.

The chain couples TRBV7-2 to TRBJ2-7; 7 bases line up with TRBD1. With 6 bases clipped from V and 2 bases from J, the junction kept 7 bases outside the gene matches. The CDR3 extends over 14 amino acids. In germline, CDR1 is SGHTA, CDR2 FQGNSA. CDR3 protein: CASRPGTETYEQYF. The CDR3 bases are TGTGCCAGCAGACCCGGGACAGAGACCTACGAGCAGTACTTC.

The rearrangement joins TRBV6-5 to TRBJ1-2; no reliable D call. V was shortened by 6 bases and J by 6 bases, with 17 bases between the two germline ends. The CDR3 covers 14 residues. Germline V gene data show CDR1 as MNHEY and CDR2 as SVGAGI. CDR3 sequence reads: CASRLLWVNHGYTF. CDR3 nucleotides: TGTGCCAGCAGACTCCTCTGGGTAAACCATGGCTACACCTTC.

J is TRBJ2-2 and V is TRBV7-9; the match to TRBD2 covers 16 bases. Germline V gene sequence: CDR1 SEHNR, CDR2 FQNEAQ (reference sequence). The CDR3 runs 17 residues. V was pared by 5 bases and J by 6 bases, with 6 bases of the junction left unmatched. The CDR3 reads CASSPPGTSGRAGELFF. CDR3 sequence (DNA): TGTGCCAGCAGCCCGCCCGGGACTAGCGGGAGGGCCGGGGAGCTGTTTTTT.

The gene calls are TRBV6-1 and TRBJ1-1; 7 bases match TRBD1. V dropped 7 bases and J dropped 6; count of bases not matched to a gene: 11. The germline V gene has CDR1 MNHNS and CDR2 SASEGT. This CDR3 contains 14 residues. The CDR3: CASIILTGRPEAFF. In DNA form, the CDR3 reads TGTGCCAGCATTATATTGACAGGGAGGCCTGAAGCTTTCTTT.

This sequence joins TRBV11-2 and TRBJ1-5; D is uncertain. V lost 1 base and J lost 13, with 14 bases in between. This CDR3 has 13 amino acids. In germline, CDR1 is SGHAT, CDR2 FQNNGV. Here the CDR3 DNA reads TGTGCCAGCAGCTTAGCCCGAGGGCCGCGTCAGCATTTT. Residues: CASSLARGPRQHF.

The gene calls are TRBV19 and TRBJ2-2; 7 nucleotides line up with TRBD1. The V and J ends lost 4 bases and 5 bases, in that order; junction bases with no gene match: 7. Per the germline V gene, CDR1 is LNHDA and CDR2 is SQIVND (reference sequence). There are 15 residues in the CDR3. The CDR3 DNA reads TGTGCCAGTAGTACAAGACAGGGTGGTACCGGGGAGCTGTTTTTT. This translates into CASSTRQGGTGELFF.

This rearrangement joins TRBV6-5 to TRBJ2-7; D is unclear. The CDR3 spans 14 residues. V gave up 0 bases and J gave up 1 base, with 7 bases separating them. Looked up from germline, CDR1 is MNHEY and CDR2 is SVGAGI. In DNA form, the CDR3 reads TGTGCCAGCAGTTACTCCGCGGAGTCCTACGAGCAGTACTTC. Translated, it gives CASSYSAESYEQYF.

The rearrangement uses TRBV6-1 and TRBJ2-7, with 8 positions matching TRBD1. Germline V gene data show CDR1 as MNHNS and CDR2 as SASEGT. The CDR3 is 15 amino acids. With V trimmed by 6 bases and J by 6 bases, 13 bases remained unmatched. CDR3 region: CASRTGTGPLGEQYF. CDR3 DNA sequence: TGTGCCAGCAGAACCGGGACAGGCCCCTTGGGCGAGCAGTACTTC.

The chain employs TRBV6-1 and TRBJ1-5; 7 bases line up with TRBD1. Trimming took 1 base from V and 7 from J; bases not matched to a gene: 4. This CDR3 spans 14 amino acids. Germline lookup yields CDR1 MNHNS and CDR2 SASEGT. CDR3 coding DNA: TGTGCCAGCAGTGAAGGACAGGGTCAACAGCCCCAGCATTTT. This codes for CASSEGQGQQPQHF.

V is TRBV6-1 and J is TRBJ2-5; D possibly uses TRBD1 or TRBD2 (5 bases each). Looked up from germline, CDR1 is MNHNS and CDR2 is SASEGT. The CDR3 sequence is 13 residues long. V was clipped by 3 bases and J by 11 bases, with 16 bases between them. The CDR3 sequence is CASSEPGLGEQYF. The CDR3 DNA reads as TGTGCCAGCAGTGAGCCGGGGCTGGGGGAGCAGTACTTC.

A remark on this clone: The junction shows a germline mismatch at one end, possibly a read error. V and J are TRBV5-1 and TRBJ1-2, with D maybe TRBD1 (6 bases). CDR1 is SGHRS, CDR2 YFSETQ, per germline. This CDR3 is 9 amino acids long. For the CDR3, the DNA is TGCGCCAGCAGCAGCAGGGGTCCCTTC. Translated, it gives CASSSRGPF.

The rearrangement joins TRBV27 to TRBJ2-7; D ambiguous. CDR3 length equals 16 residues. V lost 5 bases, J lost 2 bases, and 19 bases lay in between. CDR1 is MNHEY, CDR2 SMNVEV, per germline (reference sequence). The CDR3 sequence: CASSSLSDQLTYEQYF. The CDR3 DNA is TGTGCCAGCAGTAGTCTAAGTGACCAACTCACCTACGAGCAGTACTTC.

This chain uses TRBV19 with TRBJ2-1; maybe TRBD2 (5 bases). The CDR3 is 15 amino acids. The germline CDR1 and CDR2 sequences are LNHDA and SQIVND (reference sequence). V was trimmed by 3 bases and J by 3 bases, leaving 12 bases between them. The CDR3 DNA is TGTGCCAGTAGTATTGAGGGCAGAGTCTACAATGAGCAGTTCTTC. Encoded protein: CASSIEGRVYNEQFF.

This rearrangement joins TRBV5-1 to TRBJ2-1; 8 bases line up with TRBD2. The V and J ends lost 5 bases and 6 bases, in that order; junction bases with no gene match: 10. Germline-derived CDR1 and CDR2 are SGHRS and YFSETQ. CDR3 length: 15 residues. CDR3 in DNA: TGCGCCAGCAGGGAATCAAGCGGGAGCGGCAATGAGCAGTTCTTC. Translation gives CASRESSGSGNEQFF.

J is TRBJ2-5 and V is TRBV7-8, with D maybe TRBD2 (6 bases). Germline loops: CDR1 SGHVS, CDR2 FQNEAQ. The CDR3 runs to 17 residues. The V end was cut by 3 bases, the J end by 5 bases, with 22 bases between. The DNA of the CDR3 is TGTGCCAGCAGCTTGGGATTCCGGGACTGGGGGAGGGAGACCCAGTACTTC. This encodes CASSLGFRDWGRETQYF.